Each of the 32 T cell receptor beta chains below was sequenced from the same sample in a study of OX40 agonist ivuxolimab in advanced cancers. Libraries were built with the immunoSEQ multiplex PCR assay. TCRdb carries this immuneACCESS record with in-frame sequences only. Its versions omit some clonotypes, under half of them owing to an unresolved V gene in the studies checked, with the rest unexplained. The sample table records 65,000 to 90,000 clones; about nine tenths of these occur just once. The top ten clones comprise around 0.73% of the sample. The source material was CD4+ or CD8+ T cells sorted from blood, sampled in a trial of the OX40 agonist ivuxolimab. These receptors all stem from an adult with an advanced solid tumor such as melanoma, head and neck, liver or kidney cancer.

The gene calls are TRBV5-1 and TRBJ2-3; no clear D gene. The CDR3 is made up of 14 amino acids. V was trimmed by 4 bases and J by 1 base, leaving 10 bases between them. Per germline, CDR1 SGHRS and CDR2 YFSETQ. CDR3 sequence: CASSRDTGTDTQYF. DNA for the CDR3: TGCGCCAGCAGCAGAGACACCGGCACAGATACGCAGTATTTT.

The chain recombines TRBV16 with TRBJ1-2, with D unclear. This CDR3 has 15 amino acids. Germline lookup yields CDR1 KGHSY and CDR2 FQNENV. V was clipped by 0 bases and J by 2 bases, with 10 bases between them. Here the CDR3 DNA reads TGTGCCAGCAGCCAATCGTCGGGATCCAACTATGGCTACACCTTC. Its translation: CASSQSSGSNYGYTF.

V is TRBV2 and J is TRBJ2-1; the match to TRBD2 covers 8 bases. The CDR3 consists of 15 residues. In germline, CDR1 is SNHLY, CDR2 FYNNEI. V shed 6 bases and J 5 bases; nucleotides not matched to a gene: 9. The CDR3 is CASRLPAGGDNEQFF. CDR3 DNA: TGTGCCAGCAGATTACCGGCCGGGGGGGACAATGAGCAGTTCTTC.

V gene TRBV29-1 combines with J gene TRBJ1-1; D remains unclear. CDR1 and CDR2 (germline): SQVTM, ANQGSEA. Trimming cost V 3 bases and J 0 bases, with 11 bases left between them. This CDR3 is built from 14 residues. This CDR3 is CSVDLGRMNTEAFF. CDR3 bases: TGCAGCGTTGATTTAGGTCGGATGAACACTGAAGCTTTCTTT.

CDR3 sequence: CASSPPGTSGRALTDTQYF. As DNA, the CDR3 is TGCGCCAGCAGCCCCCCCGGGACTAGCGGGAGGGCCCTGACAGATACGCAGTATTTT. The chain couples TRBV10-2 to TRBJ2-3; 16 nucleotides agree with TRBD2. The germline V gene has CDR1 WSHSY and CDR2 SAAADI. With V trimmed by 6 bases and J by 3 bases, 12 bases remained unmatched. The CDR3 is 19 residues long.

This clone came up once. The J gene is TRBJ2-5, the V gene TRBV28, with TRBD1 identical over 7 bases. The CDR3 contains 14 residues. Germline V gene lookup returns CDR1 MDHEN and CDR2 SYDVKM. Unmatched junction bases numbered 5, after V lost 6 bases and J lost 1 base. CDR3 residues: CASSPTGSQETQYF. DNA for the CDR3: TGTGCCAGCAGCCCGACAGGGTCCCAAGAGACCCAGTACTTC.

The rearrangement joins TRBV7-9 to TRBJ1-3; D might be TRBD1 (6 bases). This CDR3 has 16 amino acids. Germline CDR1 reads SEHNR; CDR2 reads FQNEAQ (reference sequence). V shed 2 bases and J shed 2 bases, with 13 bases lying between them. The CDR3 here is CASSLQDSLAGNTIYF. The CDR3 bases are TGTGCCAGCAGCTTACAGGACAGTCTTGCTGGAAACACCATATATTTT.

This chain connects TRBV29-1 to TRBJ1-3, with D possibly being TRBD1 (5 bases). V lost 8 bases to trimming and J lost 3 bases, with 17 bases between them. Germline CDR1 reads SQVTM; CDR2 reads ANQGSEA. The CDR3 is 14 residues long. In DNA form, the CDR3 reads TGCAGCATTGTTCCAGGGATCGATGGAAACACCATATATTTT. Amino acids: CSIVPGIDGNTIYF.

This chain joins TRBV5-1 and TRBJ2-7, with 8 bases lining up with TRBD1. CDR3 length: 14 residues. J was trimmed by 5 bases and V by 5 bases; bases with no gene match: 9. Germline CDR1 and CDR2: SGHRS and YFSETQ. The CDR3 region has the DNA TGCGCCAGCAGTTCGACAGGGGTTATCGACGAGCAGTACTTC. It codes for CASSSTGVIDEQYF.

The gene calls are TRBV19 and TRBJ2-7, with TRBD1 matching 8 bases. Germline V gene lookup returns CDR1 LNHDA and CDR2 SQIVND (reference sequence). J gave up 4 bases and V 2 bases, and 7 bases lay outside the gene matches. The CDR3 length is 15 residues. CDR3 amino acids: CASSIRTGQGYEQYF. The CDR3 DNA reads as TGTGCCAGTAGTATAAGGACAGGGCAAGGATACGAGCAGTACTTC.

V usage is TRBV18 and J usage is TRBJ1-1, with D maybe TRBD1 (5 bases). The V and J ends lost 4 bases and 5 bases respectively, with 14 bases between them. Germline values: CDR1 KGHSH, CDR2 LQKENI. The length of the CDR3 is 14 residues. The CDR3 reads CASSRGGGETEAFF. The CDR3 coding sequence is TGTGCCAGCTCACGGGGTGGGGGAGAAACTGAAGCTTTCTTT.

A single count supports this clone. The genes are TRBV29-1 and TRBJ2-5, with D possibly being TRBD1 (5 bases). Trimming cost V 5 bases and J 1 base, with 11 bases left between them. The V gene's germline CDR1 is SQVTM and CDR2 ANQGSEA. CDR3 length equals 13 residues. In DNA form, the CDR3 reads TGCAGCGTTAACAGTAGGGGCCAAGAGACCCAGTACTTC. This translates into CSVNSRGQETQYF.

This chain connects TRBV14 to TRBJ2-7; D may be TRBD1 (6 bases). CDR1 is SGHDN, CDR2 FVKESK, per germline. The ends were cut back, 4 bases at V and 0 bases at J, with 16 bases in the middle. The CDR3 runs 16 residues. As DNA, the CDR3 is TGTGCCAGCAGCCCGAGGACAGCTTCCTACTCCTACGAGCAGTACTTC. Its protein product is CASSPRTASYSYEQYF.

The rearrangement uses TRBV5-4 and TRBJ2-7; 8 positions match TRBD2. The ends lost 4 bases at V and 0 bases at J; junction bases unmatched: 3. Germline V gene lookup returns CDR1 SGHNT and CDR2 YYREEE (reference sequence). There are 14 residues in the CDR3. The CDR3 sequence is CASSPRGDSYEQYF. The DNA for the CDR3 is TGTGCCAGCAGCCCGCGGGGGGACTCCTACGAGCAGTACTTC. The full variable domain, in which reference TRBV5-4 and TRBJ2-7 provide the parts outside the CDR3, is ETGVTQSPTHLIKTRGQQVTLRCSSQSGHNTVSWYQQALGQGPQFIFQYYREEENGRGNFPPRFSGLQFPNYSSELNVNALELDDSALYLCASSPRGDSYEQYFGPGTRLTVT.

This clone was recorded a few times. The chain employs TRBV21-1 and TRBJ1-5. TRBV21-1 is reported as a pseudogene. The CDR3 sequence is 14 residues long. For the CDR3, the DNA is TGTGCCAGCAGCAAAGTCCCTAGCAATCAGCCCCAGCATTTT. Translated: CASSKVPSNQPQHF.

This rearrangement joins TRBV27 to TRBJ2-1, with 10 bases fitting TRBD1. From germline, CDR1 is MNHEY and CDR2 SMNVEV (reference sequence). J was trimmed by 10 bases and V by 3 bases; bases with no gene match: 9. This CDR3 comprises 15 residues. The CDR3 DNA reads TGTGCCAGCAGTTTCCCGGGACAGGGGATCATCGAGCAGTTCTTC. Its translation: CASSFPGQGIIEQFF.

The chain employs TRBV19 and TRBJ1-1; tentatively, D is TRBD1 (5 bases). The germline V gene encodes CDR1 LNHDA and CDR2 SQIVND (reference sequence). Trimming shortened V by 4 bases and J by 3 bases, and 21 bases separated the two germline ends. The CDR3 extends over 17 amino acids. The CDR3, as DNA: TGTGCCAGTAGTACAGTCGGCCTATTGCTGGGGGACACTGAAGCTTTCTTT. This gives the protein CASSTVGLLLGDTEAFF.

V and J are TRBV30 and TRBJ2-7, with D possibly called TRBD1 or TRBD2 (5 bases each). V was cut by 1 base and J by 1 base, with 14 bases left in between. The CDR3 spans 15 residues. CDR1 GTSNPN and CDR2 SVGIG come from the germline V gene (reference sequence). The CDR3 protein is CAWSAYIGASYEQYF. The CDR3 DNA is TGTGCCTGGAGTGCATATATCGGGGCTTCCTACGAGCAGTACTTC.

The gene calls are TRBV7-8 and TRBJ1-1, with D possibly TRBD1 on 5 matching bases. The V end was cut by 1 base, the J end by 1 base, with 7 bases between. There are 14 residues in the CDR3. Germline V lookup: CDR1 SGHVS, CDR2 FQNEAQ. DNA for the CDR3: TGTGCCAGCAGCTTAGGGGACTCGAACACTGAAGCTTTCTTT. Translated, it gives CASSLGDSNTEAFF. Complete variable domain (other parts from reference TRBV7-8 and TRBJ1-1): GAGVSQSPRYKVAKRGQDVALRCDPISGHVSLFWYQQALGQGPEFLTYFQNEAQLDKSGLPSDRFFAERPEGSVSTLKIQRTQQEDSAVYLCASSLGDSNTEAFFGQGTRLTVV.

The V call is TRBV2, the J call TRBJ1-3; tentative D call: TRBD1 (5 bases). V lost 8 bases to trimming and J lost 0 bases, with 14 bases between them. The germline V gene has CDR1 SNHLY and CDR2 FYNNEI. This CDR3 has 15 amino acids. CDR3 in amino acids: CASEGTQRSGNTIYF. CDR3 coding DNA: TGTGCCAGCGAAGGGACTCAACGCTCTGGAAACACCATATATTTT.

This chain connects TRBV5-1 to TRBJ2-2; tentative D call: TRBD2 (6 bases). The germline V gene has CDR1 SGHRS and CDR2 YFSETQ. The CDR3 is 14 residues long. Trimming left V 2 bases short and J 1 base short, with 6 bases between. Written as DNA, the CDR3 is TGCGCCAGCAGCTTTAGCGGGAACACCGGGGAGCTGTTTTTT. This translates into CASSFSGNTGELFF.

The gene calls are TRBV28 and TRBJ1-1; D unresolved. Trimming removed 3 bases at V and 9 bases at J, with 8 bases between. The CDR3 covers 11 residues. CDR1 MDHEN and CDR2 SYDVKM come from the germline V gene. Here the CDR3 DNA reads TGTGCCAGCAGTTTTTTCCCACAAGCTTTCTTT. Its translation is CASSFFPQAFF.

The chain has TRBV5-1 and TRBJ2-1, with D possibly being TRBD2 (6 bases). The CDR3 is made up of 15 amino acids. Deletions cut 2 bases from V and 8 bases from J, with 17 bases between. The germline CDR1 and CDR2 sequences are SGHRS and YFSETQ. The CDR3 spells CASSFARLEGDEQFF. The CDR3 DNA sequence: TGCGCCAGCAGCTTTGCGAGACTAGAGGGTGATGAGCAGTTCTTC.

The chain has TRBV6-4 and TRBJ1-1; 10 bases line up with TRBD1. Looked up from germline, CDR1 is MRHNA and CDR2 is SNTAGT. The CDR3 runs 14 residues. V was pared by 6 bases and J by 5 bases, with 6 bases of the junction left unmatched. CDR3 DNA sequence: TGTGCCAGCAGAAGACAGGGGGCGGATACTGAAGCTTTCTTT. It yields the protein CASRRQGADTEAFF.

The chain recombines TRBV19 with TRBJ1-5; D is perhaps TRBD1 (6 bases). Per germline, CDR1 LNHDA and CDR2 SQIVND (reference sequence). V lost 5 bases and J 3 bases, leaving 8 bases between the germline ends. This CDR3 comprises 13 residues. The CDR3 region has the DNA TGTGCCAGTAGTCAGGGGATCAATCAGCCCCAGCATTTT. It translates to CASSQGINQPQHF.

This chain links TRBV29-1 with TRBJ2-1; 11 nucleotides line up with TRBD2. Germline assignment: CDR1 SQVTM and CDR2 ANQGSEA. This CDR3 is 17 amino acids long. V was pared by 3 bases and J by 0 bases, with 7 bases of the junction left unmatched. CDR3 region: CSVDRLAGGSSYNEQFF. DNA for the CDR3: TGCAGCGTTGATCGGCTAGCGGGGGGAAGCTCCTACAATGAGCAGTTCTTC.

J is TRBJ2-1 and V is TRBV19; 12 bases match TRBD2. The V and J ends lost 3 bases and 4 bases, in that order; junction bases with no gene match: 7. The CDR3 sequence is 17 residues long. Germline V gives CDR1 LNHDA, CDR2 SQIVND (reference sequence). CDR3 protein: CASSIRLAGGYYNEQFF. The CDR3 region has the DNA TGTGCCAGTAGTATCCGGCTAGCGGGAGGGTATTACAATGAGCAGTTCTTC.

This chain links TRBV5-6 with TRBJ2-7; no reliable D call. Trimming removed 2 bases from V and 5 bases from J, with 5 bases in between. The CDR3 sequence is 11 residues long. Germline V gene sequence: CDR1 SGHDT, CDR2 YYEEEE. The CDR3 nucleotides are TGTGCCAGCAGCTTAGGCCACGAGCAGTACTTC. It specifies CASSLGHEQYF.

The chain carries TRBV4-1 and TRBJ1-3; 10 nucleotides line up with TRBD1. Germline CDR1 is MGHRA and CDR2 is YSYEKL. The V segment lost 4 bases and the J segment 0 bases; nucleotides outside the gene matches: 6. The CDR3 is 17 amino acids. The CDR3, as DNA: TGCGCCAGCAGCCCTACGGACAGGGGGGTCTCTGGAAACACCATATATTTT. Translating gives CASSPTDRGVSGNTIYF.

J is TRBJ1-1 and V is TRBV5-4; D not certain. Germline V lookup: CDR1 SGHNT, CDR2 YYREEE (reference sequence). The CDR3 has 12 amino acids. Trimming removed 4 bases from V and 1 base from J, with 5 bases in between. CDR3 loop: CASSIGNTEAFF. DNA for the CDR3: TGTGCCAGCAGCATTGGGAACACTGAAGCTTTCTTT.

DNA for the CDR3: TGTGCCAGCAGCTTGGTATATGCCCAAGAGACCCAGTACTTC. Translation gives CASSLVYAQETQYF. The chain uses TRBV5-4 and TRBJ2-5; no firm D call. Deletions cut 0 bases from V and 1 base from J, with 7 bases between. From germline, CDR1 is SGHNT and CDR2 YYREEE (reference sequence). This CDR3 is 14 amino acids long.

J is TRBJ2-3 and V is TRBV5-8; 10 bases are shared with TRBD1. Germline loops: CDR1 SGHTS, CDR2 YDEGEE. V trimming: 4 bases; J trimming: 3 bases; junction bases outside the gene matches: 5. CDR3 length equals 15 residues. The CDR3 DNA follows: TGTGCCAGCAGCCCTGGACAGGGGGGAACAGATACGCAGTATTTT. The encoded protein is CASSPGQGGTDTQYF.